The 17 T cell receptor beta chains listed next were all sequenced from one sample in a study of blood T cell repertoires in COVID-19. This table comes from immunoSEQ multiplex PCR, and its TCRdb copy is limited to in-frame clones, with some not included. The profile shows more than 250,000 clones, more than 85% of them singletons. Sample: PBMCs or T cells enriched from blood (not recorded which). These TCRs come from a woman in her twenties or thirties who had recovered from COVID-19.

The chain is built from TRBV18 and TRBJ2-1, with 8 bases lining up with TRBD2. This CDR3 is 15 amino acids long. J was trimmed by 7 bases and V by 8 bases; bases with no gene match: 13. In germline, CDR1 is KGHSH, CDR2 LQKENI. CDR3 protein: CASQTPPGLVNEQFF. The DNA for the CDR3 is TGTGCCAGCCAAACACCTCCGGGACTAGTGAATGAGCAGTTCTTC.

This rearrangement joins TRBV6-5 to TRBJ1-6; 9 nucleotides agree with TRBD1. The CDR3 has 14 amino acids. The germline CDR1 and CDR2 sequences are MNHEY and SVGAGI. V was pared by 5 bases and J by 9 bases, with 5 bases of the junction left unmatched. CDR3 sequence reads: CASSQGQGTSPLHF. The CDR3 DNA is TGTGCCAGCAGTCAGGGACAGGGAACTTCACCCCTCCACTTT.

This chain uses TRBV4-1 with TRBJ2-1, with 7 bases identical to TRBD1. CDR1 is MGHRA, CDR2 YSYEKL, per germline. The CDR3 covers 17 residues. V lost 3 bases to trimming and J lost 1 base; unmatched junction nucleotides: 9. CDR3 amino acids: CASSQKGTVRSYNEQFF. CDR3 coding DNA: TGCGCCAGCAGCCAGAAAGGGACAGTGAGATCCTACAATGAGCAGTTCTTC.

The rearrangement links TRBV12-3 or TRBV12-4 to TRBJ2-5, with TRBD1 matching 8 bases. The V segment lost 5 bases and the J segment 4 bases; nucleotides outside the gene matches: 0. The CDR3 is made up of 12 amino acids. The CDR3 loop is CASSDRGETQYF. The CDR3 DNA sequence: TGTGCCAGCAGTGACAGGGGAGAGACCCAGTACTTC.

Written as DNA, the CDR3 is TGTGCCAGTCACAGGTCCGGGGGCACCGGGGAGCTGTTTTTT. Translated: CASHRSGGTGELFF. The V and J genes are TRBV27 and TRBJ2-2; tentatively, D is TRBD2 (6 bases). With 9 bases removed from V and 4 bases from J, the gap between germline ends came to 15 bases. Germline V gene lookup returns CDR1 MNHEY and CDR2 SMNVEV (reference sequence). The length of the CDR3 is 14 residues.

J is TRBJ2-7 and V is TRBV7-6; TRBD2 aligns across 9 bases. The CDR3 has 16 amino acids. Germline V gene sequence: CDR1 SGHVS, CDR2 FNYEAQ. Trimming at V came to 5 bases and at J to 0 bases, leaving 8 bases not matched to a gene. Written as DNA, the CDR3 is TGTGCCAGCAGCCCTACTAGCGGGTATAGCTCCTACGAGCAGTACTTC. Translating gives CASSPTSGYSSYEQYF.

The chain carries TRBV18 and TRBJ2-7; TRBD1 might be the D (6 bases). Germline lookup yields CDR1 KGHSH and CDR2 LQKENI. V shed 3 bases and J shed 2 bases, with 14 bases lying between them. The CDR3 is made up of 15 amino acids. The CDR3 coding sequence is TGTGCCAGCTCACCGCAGGGGAAGGGGCCCTACGAGCAGTACTTC. Amino acid sequence: CASSPQGKGPYEQYF.

The rearrangement links TRBV4-3 to TRBJ2-7, with 11 bases identical to TRBD2. This CDR3 contains 17 residues. V shed 0 bases and J 9 bases; nucleotides not matched to a gene: 13. The germline gives CDR1 LGHNA, CDR2 YSLEER. CDR3 in DNA: TGCGCCAGCAGCCAAGATTTCCGGGGTAGCGGGGGGGCAGGGCAGTACTTC. Translating it yields CASSQDFRGSGGAGQYF.

The chain employs TRBV23-1 and TRBJ1-5; TRBD1 matches 8 bases. TRBV23-1 is classed as an ORF, of uncertain function. CDR3 size: 16 residues. V trimming: 11 bases; J trimming: 0 bases; junction bases outside the gene matches: 12. CDR3 sequence reads: CAASADGQGSNQPQHF. In nucleotides, the CDR3 is TGCGCCGCGTCAGCCGACGGACAGGGTAGCAATCAGCCCCAGCATTTT.

The rearrangement links TRBV7-6 to TRBJ2-1; 8 nucleotides agree with TRBD1. Germline trimming cut 1 base from V and 8 bases from J; bases unmatched to any gene: 7. This CDR3 comprises 15 residues. Per the germline V gene, CDR1 is SGHVS and CDR2 is FNYEAQ. CDR3 nucleotides: TGTGCCAGCAGCTTAGAGGACAGGGTGGAGGATGAGCAGTTCTTC. Translation gives CASSLEDRVEDEQFF.

The genes are TRBV5-4 and TRBJ2-7; maybe TRBD2 (6 bases). V gave up 4 bases and J gave up 4 bases, with 18 bases separating them. The CDR3 sequence is 15 residues long. Germline assignment: CDR1 SGHNT and CDR2 YYREEE (reference sequence). This CDR3 reads CASSLAGQGNYEQYF. CDR3 sequence (DNA): TGTGCCAGCAGCCTTGCGGGGCAGGGCAATTACGAGCAGTACTTC.

The J gene is TRBJ1-4, the V gene TRBV19; TRBD1 is a possible D gene (5 bases). Germline V gives CDR1 LNHDA, CDR2 SQIVND (reference sequence). The CDR3 runs 16 residues. Trimming shortened V by 5 bases and J by 0 bases, and 13 bases separated the two germline ends. The CDR3 nucleotides read TGTGCCAGTAGTTTCGCAACAGGTTCAACTAATGAAAAACTGTTTTTT. It is translated as CASSFATGSTNEKLFF.

The V and J genes are TRBV3-1 (or the pseudogene TRBV3-2) and TRBJ1-2; D perhaps matches TRBD1 (5 bases). CDR1 LGHDT and CDR2 YNNKEL come from the germline V gene (reference sequence). V was trimmed by 0 bases and J by 8 bases, leaving 16 bases between them. CDR3 size: 15 residues. The CDR3 reads CASSQDLAGTSGYTF. The DNA of the CDR3 is TGTGCCAGCAGCCAAGATTTGGCAGGGACTAGCGGCTACACCTTC.

V is TRBV5-4 and J is TRBJ2-7; D uncertain. The V end lost 1 base, the J end lost 4 bases, and 9 bases lay between the germline ends. The germline V gene encodes CDR1 SGHNT and CDR2 YYREEE (reference sequence). The CDR3 loop spans 13 amino acids. DNA for the CDR3: TGTGCCAGCAGCTTGAAACAAGAATACGAGCAGTACTTC. It is translated as CASSLKQEYEQYF.

This clone was recorded only once. The chain couples TRBV12-2 to TRBJ1-5; the table's D call, TRBD1, has no DNA check behind it. TRBV12-2 is assigned pseudogene status. The CDR3 is 18 residues long. The CDR3 reads CASRLVLGHKYSNQPQHF. The CDR3 DNA reads TGTGCAAGTCGCTTAGTTTTGGGACACAAATATAGCAATCAGCCCCAGCATTTT.

The chain has TRBV15 and TRBJ1-2; tentative D call: TRBD1 (5 bases). Between the trimmed V and J ends, which lost 7 bases and 3 bases, there was a span of 15 bases. The CDR3 has 14 residues. CDR1 and CDR2 (germline): LNHNV, YYDKDF (reference sequence). CDR3 nucleotide sequence: TGTGCCACCACTAGTCTTCTACAGGACTATGGCTACACCTTC. The encoded protein is CATTSLLQDYGYTF.

This clone appeared once. The chain uses TRBV28 and TRBJ1-1; D is undetermined. V gave up 2 bases and J gave up 4 bases, with 11 bases separating them. The CDR3 covers 14 residues. Germline values: CDR1 MDHEN, CDR2 SYDVKM. The CDR3 DNA follows: TGTGCCAGCAGTTTAGTACTTCGGGGCACTGAAGCTTTCTTT. Translating gives CASSLVLRGTEAFF. Together with reference TRBV28 and TRBJ1-1, the CDR3 gives the full variable domain: DVKVTQSSRYLVKRTGEKVFLECVQDMDHENMFWYRQDPGLGLRLIYFSYDVKMKEKGDIPEGYSVSREKKERFSLILESASTNQTSMYLCASSLVLRGTEAFFGQGTRLTVV.